These 32 T cell receptor beta chains were all obtained from the same sample, sequenced in a study of STAT3 mutations in large granular lymphocyte leukemia. Overall study results and limits: Every T-cell large granular lymphocyte leukemia patient had at least one immunodominant TCR beta clonotype.

The antigens for these receptors are not known. The data were produced by immunoSEQ multiplex PCR, yet TCRdb's version contains in-frame clones alone and is incomplete. The data show roughly 29,000 clones, 60% to 85% seen once. Sequencing was performed on peripheral blood mononuclear cells. The source of these receptors is a woman in her forties or fifties with T-cell large granular lymphocyte leukemia. Some clones in this sample may be carry-over from other donors' samples.

DNA of the CDR3: TGTGCCAGTAGTCCTAAGATGGACAGGTTACCCTACGAGCAGTACTTC. Protein: CASSPKMDRLPYEQYF. The chain employs TRBV19 and TRBJ2-7, with 7 bases matching TRBD1. Germline V gene data show CDR1 as LNHDA and CDR2 as SQIVND (reference sequence). The CDR3 extends over 16 amino acids. The V and J ends lost 5 bases and 2 bases, in that order; junction bases with no gene match: 12.

The chain recombines TRBV5-4 with TRBJ2-4; tentatively, D is TRBD2 (5 bases). Germline V gives CDR1 SGHNT, CDR2 YYREEE (reference sequence). This CDR3 has 13 residues. V dropped 0 bases and J dropped 8 bases, with 9 bases sitting between them. CDR3 amino acids: CASSLANGDIQYF. CDR3 coding DNA: TGTGCCAGCAGCTTGGCCAACGGGGACATTCAGTACTTC.

The V call is TRBV5-1, the J call TRBJ1-1; D is uncertain. The CDR3 is made up of 14 amino acids. CDR1 is SGHRS, CDR2 YFSETQ, per germline. V shed 0 bases and J shed 2 bases, with 8 bases lying between them. CDR3 DNA sequence: TGCGCCAGCAGCTTGGCAAACCTAAACACTGAAGCTTTCTTT. This codes for CASSLANLNTEAFF.

The chain carries TRBV6-1 and TRBJ1-5, with D possibly being TRBD1 (5 bases). The germline V gene has CDR1 MNHNS and CDR2 SASEGT. There are 16 residues in the CDR3. Trimming took 4 bases from V and 0 from J, leaving 13 bases between them. CDR3 bases: TGTGCCAGCAGTGGAAGGGTGGGGGGTAGCAATCAGCCCCAGCATTTT. It is translated as CASSGRVGGSNQPQHF.

The genes are TRBV30 and TRBJ2-5, with D perhaps matching TRBD2 (6 bases). V was clipped by 2 bases and J by 5 bases, with 21 bases between them. The CDR3 spans 16 residues. Germline CDR1 reads GTSNPN; CDR2 reads SVGIG (reference sequence). In DNA form, the CDR3 reads TGTGCCTGGAGTCCAATCTTGACTAGAGGTTTCGAGACCCAGTACTTC. Translation: CAWSPILTRGFETQYF.

CDR3 nucleotide sequence: TGTGCCAGCAGCTTACTAGGGATGGGGGGACAAGAGACCCAGTACTTC. Amino acid sequence: CASSLLGMGGQETQYF. The chain has TRBV7-2 and TRBJ2-5; a weak D match, TRBD2 (6 bases). V shed 2 bases and J shed 2 bases, with 15 bases lying between them. Germline CDR1 is SGHTA and CDR2 is FQGNSA. The CDR3 loop spans 16 amino acids.

The V and J genes are TRBV27 and TRBJ2-7; 8 bases fit TRBD1. Germline assignment: CDR1 MNHEY and CDR2 SMNVEV (reference sequence). The V and J ends lost 5 bases and 5 bases, in that order; junction bases with no gene match: 2. CDR3 length: 12 residues. CDR3 loop: CASSKTGDEQYF. In DNA form, the CDR3 reads TGTGCCAGCAGTAAGACAGGGGACGAGCAGTACTTC.

The V and J genes are TRBV27 and TRBJ1-1; D is perhaps TRBD1 (6 bases). The CDR3 has 14 residues. The V gene's germline CDR1 is MNHEY and CDR2 SMNVEV (reference sequence). The V end was cut by 2 bases, the J end by 5 bases, with 12 bases between. The CDR3 sequence is CASSLGQGRTEAFF. The CDR3 bases are TGTGCCAGCAGTTTAGGGCAGGGGAGGACTGAAGCTTTCTTT.

The genes are TRBV6-6 and TRBJ1-4, with 7 bases that match TRBD1. The germline CDR1 and CDR2 sequences are MNHNY and SVGAGI (reference sequence). V was clipped by 8 bases and J by 8 bases; unmatched bases: 8. This CDR3 spans 13 amino acids. Here the CDR3 reads CASGYRGGEKLFF. The DNA of the CDR3 is TGTGCCAGCGGATACAGGGGAGGCGAAAAACTGTTTTTT.

V gene TRBV28 combines with J gene TRBJ2-4, with D tentatively TRBD2 (6 bases). The germline V gene encodes CDR1 MDHEN and CDR2 SYDVKM. The germline V and J ends were trimmed by 4 bases and 6 bases, with 19 bases remaining between them. The CDR3 runs to 16 residues. The CDR3 DNA is TGTGCCAGCAGTTCCCTGAGGAGGGTCAGGGTAAACATTCAGTACTTC. This gives the protein CASSSLRRVRVNIQYF.

The chain combines TRBV30 with TRBJ2-3; D remains unclear. V was pared by 5 bases and J by 0 bases, with 9 bases between. CDR1 is GTSNPN, CDR2 SVGIG, per germline (reference sequence). The CDR3 extends over 13 amino acids. CDR3 sequence: CAWQAASTDTQYF. The DNA of the CDR3 is TGTGCCTGGCAGGCGGCTAGCACAGATACGCAGTATTTT.

This clone was seen once. The chain recombines TRBV27 with TRBJ2-7; 7 bases are a match to TRBD2. CDR3 size: 15 residues. With 2 bases clipped from V and 7 bases from J, the junction kept 11 bases outside the gene matches. Germline values: CDR1 MNHEY, CDR2 SMNVEV (reference sequence). CDR3 amino acids: CASSLRFGRAGEQYF. The CDR3 bases are TGTGCCAGCAGTTTAAGGTTCGGAAGAGCGGGGGAGCAGTACTTC.

The genes are TRBV7-3 and TRBJ1-1, with D perhaps matching TRBD1 (5 bases). The V end was cut by 5 bases, the J end by 1 base, with 8 bases between. Germline V lookup: CDR1 SGHTA, CDR2 FQGTGA. The CDR3 sequence is 13 residues long. This CDR3 reads CASSTGPNTEAFF. CDR3 nucleotides: TGTGCCAGCAGCACAGGACCGAACACTGAAGCTTTCTTT.

Only a few counts were recorded for this clone. The chain combines TRBV2 with TRBJ2-7; TRBD2 aligns across 12 bases. From germline, CDR1 is SNHLY and CDR2 FYNNEI. The CDR3 has 15 amino acids. V lost 7 bases, J lost 6 bases, and 10 bases stayed unmatched. CDR3 sequence: CASKIDPGLAGEQYF. The CDR3 DNA follows: TGTGCCAGCAAAATTGACCCGGGACTAGCGGGCGAGCAGTACTTC.

Only a few counts were recorded for this clone. The rearrangement links TRBV28 to TRBJ1-3; D is possibly TRBD1 (5 bases). The CDR3 has 14 amino acids. Germline assignment: CDR1 MDHEN and CDR2 SYDVKM. V was trimmed by 4 bases and J by 4 bases, leaving 11 bases between them. CDR3: CASSWDQGGNTIYF. The CDR3 bases are TGTGCCAGCAGTTGGGACCAAGGAGGAAACACCATATATTTT.

The chain is built from TRBV27 and TRBJ2-2; the D gene is possibly TRBD2 (7 bases). Germline V lookup: CDR1 MNHEY, CDR2 SMNVEV (reference sequence). Trimming removed 4 bases at V and 4 bases at J, with 13 bases between. The CDR3 is 15 residues long. This CDR3 is CASSSKGGVTGELFF. DNA for the CDR3: TGTGCCAGCAGTTCTAAGGGGGGGGTCACCGGGGAGCTGTTTTTT.

The rearrangement links TRBV15 to TRBJ1-5, with D perhaps matching TRBD1 (6 bases). Germline V CDR1 and CDR2: LNHNV, YYDKDF (reference sequence). The CDR3 has 16 amino acids. The V end lost 0 bases, the J end lost 5 bases, and 14 bases lay between the germline ends. This CDR3 reads CATSRDRGPEDQPQHF. As DNA, the CDR3 is TGTGCCACCAGCAGAGACAGGGGCCCGGAAGATCAGCCCCAGCATTTT. The full variable domain, its missing parts supplied by reference TRBV15 and TRBJ1-5, is DAMVIQNPRYQVTQFGKPVTLSCSQTLNHNVMYWYQQKSSQAPKLLFHYYDKDFNNEADTPDNFQSRRPNTSFCFLDIRSPGLGDTAMYLCATSRDRGPEDQPQHFGDGTRLSIL.

This chain connects TRBV5-6 to TRBJ1-3; D not resolved. The CDR3 spans 13 residues. Germline V gene lookup returns CDR1 SGHDT and CDR2 YYEEEE. V was trimmed by 4 bases and J by 4 bases, leaving 9 bases between them. The CDR3 DNA follows: TGTGCCAGCAGCCTCATGTTGGGAAACACCATATATTTT. Its protein is CASSLMLGNTIYF.

The CDR3 spells CASSLDGLSGNTIYF. The CDR3 DNA follows: TGTGCCAGCAGCTTAGACGGTCTCTCTGGAAACACCATATATTTT. V and J are TRBV13 and TRBJ1-3, with D unclear. There are 15 residues in the CDR3. The V and J ends lost 1 base and 0 bases respectively, with 7 bases between them. The germline V gene encodes CDR1 PRHDT and CDR2 FYEKMQ (reference sequence).

The chain has TRBV15 and TRBJ2-7; D may be TRBD2 (6 bases). Germline CDR1 and CDR2: LNHNV and YYDKDF (reference sequence). The CDR3 is made up of 15 amino acids. The germline V and J ends were trimmed by 4 bases and 0 bases, with 13 bases remaining between them. The CDR3 DNA reads TGTGCCACCAGCACTCCCGGGACTCCCTCCTACGAGCAGTACTTC. Translation: CATSTPGTPSYEQYF.

The V gene is TRBV30, the J gene TRBJ1-4; 7 nucleotides align to TRBD1. The germline CDR1 and CDR2 sequences are GTSNPN and SVGIG (reference sequence). V lost 4 bases and J lost 3; bases outside the gene matches: 17. This CDR3 region has 18 residues. CDR3 residues: CAWNKDRTGSAANEKLFF. The DNA for the CDR3 is TGTGCCTGGAACAAGGACAGGACAGGATCTGCGGCTAATGAAAAACTGTTTTTT. Filled out from reference TRBV30 and TRBJ1-4, the complete variable domain reads SQTIHQWPATLVQPVGSPLSLECTVEGTSNPNLYWYRQAAGRGLQLLFYSVGIGQISSEVPQNLSASRPQDRQFILSSKKLLLSDSGFYLCAWNKDRTGSAANEKLFFGSGTQLSVL.

The V call is TRBV6-6, the J call TRBJ2-5; 7 positions agree with TRBD2. J gave up 4 bases and V 7 bases, and 3 bases lay outside the gene matches. The CDR3 has 12 residues. Germline-derived CDR1 and CDR2 are MNHNY and SVGAGI (reference sequence). The CDR3 sequence is CASTTGGETQYF. DNA of the CDR3: TGTGCCAGCACTACGGGGGGAGAGACCCAGTACTTC.

The rearrangement links TRBV30 to TRBJ2-5; 7 positions match TRBD1. Germline V gives CDR1 GTSNPN, CDR2 SVGIG (reference sequence). V was clipped by 2 bases and J by 1 base; unmatched bases: 7. This CDR3 contains 15 residues. The DNA of the CDR3 is TGTGCCTGGAGTTACACAGGGGCCCTCCAAGAGACCCAGTACTTC. It encodes CAWSYTGALQETQYF.

V is TRBV5-1 and J is TRBJ2-5; unclear D gene. This CDR3 comprises 14 residues. The germline V gene has CDR1 SGHRS and CDR2 YFSETQ. Trimming cost V 3 bases and J 5 bases, with 14 bases left between them. The CDR3 spells CASSSRTLGETQYF. CDR3 nucleotide sequence: TGCGCCAGCAGCTCTAGGACCCTGGGGGAGACCCAGTACTTC.

V gene TRBV11-3 combines with J gene TRBJ1-2; the D gene is possibly TRBD1 (6 bases). With 5 bases removed from V and 7 bases from J, the gap between germline ends came to 14 bases. CDR1 is SGHNT, CDR2 YENEEA, per germline. This CDR3 contains 13 residues. CDR3 sequence: CASSHGQLGGYTF. The CDR3 nucleotides read TGTGCCAGCAGCCACGGACAGTTGGGTGGCTACACCTTC.

V is TRBV5-1 and J is TRBJ1-1; D remains ambiguous. The germline V gene encodes CDR1 SGHRS and CDR2 YFSETQ. This CDR3 spans 17 amino acids. V dropped 5 bases and J dropped 2 bases, with 22 bases sitting between them. The CDR3 DNA reads TGCGCCAGCAGTGGGGATCAGGATGACCTCCTTAACACTGAAGCTTTCTTT. Residues: CASSGDQDDLLNTEAFF. Full variable domain (outside the CDR3, taken from reference TRBV5-1 and TRBJ1-1): KAGVTQTPRYLIKTRGQQVTLSCSPISGHRSVSWYQQTPGQGLQFLFEYFSETQRNKGNFPGRFSGRQFSNSRSEMNVSTLELGDSALYLCASSGDQDDLLNTEAFFGQGTRLTVV.

This rearrangement joins TRBV7-9 to TRBJ2-7, with D perhaps TRBD1 (6 bases). The CDR3 is 13 amino acids. V gave up 5 bases and J gave up 3 bases, with 11 bases separating them. Germline CDR1 SEHNR, CDR2 FQNEAQ (reference sequence). The CDR3 bases are TGTGCCAGCAGCACTACAGGGTTCTACGAGCAGTACTTC. Protein: CASSTTGFYEQYF.

The CDR3 reads CASRGGDNEKLFF. The CDR3 DNA follows: TGTGCCAGCAGGGGTGGCGATAATGAAAAACTGTTTTTT. The chain employs TRBV5-5 and TRBJ1-4; no reliable D call. In germline, CDR1 is SGHKS, CDR2 YYEKEE (reference sequence). V shed 5 bases and J shed 4 bases, with 9 bases lying between them. This CDR3 contains 13 residues.

The genes are TRBV7-2 and TRBJ1-1; D perhaps matches TRBD1 (6 bases). The germline gives CDR1 SGHTA, CDR2 FQGNSA. The CDR3 spans 15 residues. V shed 5 bases and J shed 0 bases, with 13 bases lying between them. CDR3 coding DNA: TGTGCCAGCAGCGCACGGACAGTATTGAACACTGAAGCTTTCTTT. Translation: CASSARTVLNTEAFF. Drawing the rest from reference TRBV7-2 and TRBJ1-1, the complete variable domain is GAGVSQSPSNKVTEKGKDVELRCDPISGHTALYWYRQSLGQGLEFLIYFQGNSAPDKSGLPSDRFSAERTGGSVSTLTIQRTQQEDSAVYLCASSARTVLNTEAFFGQGTRLTVV.

The chain carries TRBV5-6 and TRBJ1-1; D perhaps matches TRBD1 (5 bases). The CDR3 spans 17 residues. Germline-derived CDR1 and CDR2 are SGHDT and YYEEEE. V was clipped by 4 bases and J by 4 bases, with 23 bases between them. The CDR3 DNA sequence: TGTGCCAGCAGCCCCGACCTAGGGCGGGGCGTGGTCACTGAAGCTTTCTTT. Residues: CASSPDLGRGVVTEAFF.

This chain uses TRBV13 with TRBJ1-4, with D possibly matching TRBD1 (6 bases). The CDR3 is 14 amino acids. Looked up from germline, CDR1 is PRHDT and CDR2 is FYEKMQ (reference sequence). V was clipped by 3 bases and J by 2 bases, with 7 bases between them. DNA for the CDR3: TGTGCCAGCAGCTTCAGGGGCACTAATGAAAAACTGTTTTTT. As protein: CASSFRGTNEKLFF. Based on the CDR3 plus reference TRBV13 and TRBJ1-4, the full variable domain is AAGVIQSPRHLIKEKRETATLKCYPIPRHDTVYWYQQGPGQDPQFLISFYEKMQSDKGSIPDRFSAQQFSDYHSELNMSSLELGDSALYFCASSFRGTNEKLFFGSGTQLSVL.

This clone was detected only a few times. The chain employs TRBV28 and TRBJ1-2; D might be TRBD1 (5 bases). This CDR3 spans 12 amino acids. CDR1 and CDR2 from the germline V gene are MDHEN and SYDVKM. Trimming removed 10 bases at V and 4 bases at J, with 13 bases between. CDR3 sequence (DNA): TGTGCCATCACCCGGGGGACCTATGGCTACACCTTC. Amino acids: CAITRGTYGYTF.